This T cell receptor beta chain was sequenced for a study of OX40 agonist ivuxolimab in advanced cancers. Background on the study: The group had a mean age of about 60 years, ranged from roughly 20 to 79, and was 82.7% male. Three patients responded partially, comprising one with hepatocellular carcinoma and two with cutaneous melanoma.

The ends lost 0 bases at V and 6 bases at J; junction bases unmatched: 9. This CDR3 contains 15 residues. Per germline, CDR1 SGHNT and CDR2 YYREEE (reference sequence). Clones were sequenced by immunoSEQ multiplex PCR, and TCRdb holds only the in-frame ones, with some missing. The sample carries tens of thousands of clones, around 87% recorded once. Sampling of blood occurred at baseline, cycle 4 day 1, and cycle 7 day 1. This TCR was recovered from an adult with an advanced solid tumor such as melanoma, head and neck, liver or kidney cancer. The V call is TRBV5-4, the J call TRBJ2-7; 7 bases line up with TRBD2. Sequences were derived from CD4+ or CD8+ T cells sorted from blood, sampled in a trial of the OX40 agonist ivuxolimab. CDR3: CASSLGGGIPFEQYF. In DNA, the CDR3 is TGTGCCAGCAGCTTGGGCGGGGGAATCCCTTTCGAGCAGTACTTC.